One T cell receptor beta chain is described in this entry. Antigen unknown. This record belongs to a study of cytomegalovirus exposure and HLA in healthy donors. General observations from the study: V- and J-gene trimming of TCR beta was linked (in a later analysis) to a missense DCLRE1C variant. For most TCR beta V segments, an earlier analysis put the productive rate at about 87% or about 30% of the time.

These donors, healthy bone marrow donors, were studied. Amplification used 60 Vbeta primers and 13 Jbeta primers. Libraries were prepared by immunoSEQ multiplex PCR; TCRdb keeps only in-frame clonotypes and omits some of them. The sample records approximately 61,000 clones, about 81% being singletons. CDR1 and CDR2 (germline): SNHLY, FYNNEI. V shed 1 base and J shed 5 bases, with 18 bases lying between them. The CDR3 extends over 16 amino acids. The clonotype originates from a man over 45 in good health and CMV-seropositive. The J gene is TRBJ2-7, the V gene TRBV2, with D unclear. Sequences were obtained from PBMCs. CDR3 coding DNA: TGTGCCAGCAGTGAAGGTCCGGCAGGCAGTCTGCACGAGCAGTACTTC. It is translated as CASSEGPAGSLHEQYF.